Each of the 28 T cell receptor beta chains below was sequenced from the same sample in a study of T cell responses to AZD1222 COVID-19 vaccine. The assay was immunoSEQ multiplex PCR, and TCRdb's table has in-frame clones only and misses some. This sample's table reports around 150,000 clones. Sequenced input: peripheral blood. The receptor source for this set is an adult in good health.

The chain joins TRBV24-1 to TRBJ2-3; no clear D. The V gene lost 3 bases and the J gene lost 4 bases, with 13 bases spanning the gap. The CDR3 totals 15 residues. The germline gives CDR1 KGHDR, CDR2 SFDVKD. The CDR3 region has the DNA TGTGCCACCAGTGATGCCAGCGCCGAGCCAGATACGCAGTATTTT. As protein: CATSDASAEPDTQYF.

V and J are TRBV13 and TRBJ1-5, with D uncertain. The CDR3 length is 18 residues. Germline values: CDR1 PRHDT, CDR2 FYEKMQ (reference sequence). Deletions cut 4 bases from V and 0 bases from J, with 19 bases between. The CDR3 spells CASSWRPMDLNSNQPQHF. CDR3 DNA sequence: TGTGCCAGCAGCTGGCGCCCCATGGACTTAAATAGCAATCAGCCCCAGCATTTT. Based on the CDR3 plus reference TRBV13 and TRBJ1-5, the full variable domain is AAGVIQSPRHLIKEKRETATLKCYPIPRHDTVYWYQQGPGQDPQFLISFYEKMQSDKGSIPDRFSAQQFSDYHSELNMSSLELGDSALYFCASSWRPMDLNSNQPQHFGDGTRLSIL.

Points on this clone: Other DNA sequences in this sample translate to the same CDR3. The chain couples TRBV7-9 to TRBJ1-6; 8 bases are shared with TRBD1. Germline CDR1 reads SEHNR; CDR2 reads FQNEAQ (reference sequence). V was pared by 5 bases and J by 4 bases, with 7 bases of the junction left unmatched. The CDR3 runs to 16 residues. The chain's CDR3 is CASSLGQGFYNSPLHF. The CDR3 DNA reads TGTGCCAGCAGCCTTGGACAGGGTTTTTATAATTCACCCCTCCACTTT.

V is TRBV30 and J is TRBJ2-6, with 9 bases that match TRBD1. Germline V gives CDR1 GTSNPN, CDR2 SVGIG (reference sequence). CDR3 length: 13 amino acids. The V and J ends lost 3 bases and 9 bases, in that order; junction bases with no gene match: 3. DNA of the CDR3: TGTGCCTGGAGCCAGGACAGGGGCAACGTCCTGACTTTC. Its translation: CAWSQDRGNVLTF.

CDR3 protein: CASSVSGGNQPQHF. CDR3 DNA sequence: TGTGCCAGCAGCGTTTCAGGGGGCAATCAGCCCCAGCATTTT. The chain recombines TRBV9 with TRBJ1-5; D is possibly TRBD1 (6 bases). CDR3 length: 14 residues. Germline V gene sequence: CDR1 SGDLS, CDR2 YYNGEE. Trimming shortened V by 2 bases and J by 2 bases, and 8 bases separated the two germline ends.

The chain carries TRBV29-1 and TRBJ1-1; D is undetermined. V lost 3 bases and J lost 1, with 9 bases in between. CDR3 size: 13 residues. Germline CDR1 SQVTM, CDR2 ANQGSEA. The CDR3 reads CSVESDSNTEAFF. The CDR3 region has the DNA TGCAGCGTTGAGTCAGATTCGAACACTGAAGCTTTCTTT.

Details on this clone: Other DNA sequences in this sample translate to the same CDR3. V and J are TRBV7-3 and TRBJ1-1; D unclear. Looked up from germline, CDR1 is SGHTA and CDR2 is FQGTGA. This CDR3 contains 13 residues. The V and J ends lost 3 bases and 0 bases respectively, with 5 bases between them. CDR3 DNA: TGTGCCAGCAGCTTCTCCTTGAACACTGAAGCTTTCTTT. Translation: CASSFSLNTEAFF.

The genes are TRBV5-1 and TRBJ1-1; D not certain. This CDR3 has 19 amino acids. V lost 0 bases and J lost 2, with 23 bases in between. Germline-derived CDR1 and CDR2 are SGHRS and YFSETQ. This CDR3 is CASSLDAGPLSGYNTEAFF. CDR3 bases: TGCGCCAGCAGCTTGGATGCGGGCCCCCTGAGTGGGTATAACACTGAAGCTTTCTTT.

This chain links TRBV9 with TRBJ1-1; TRBD1 might be the D (6 bases). Germline V gene sequence: CDR1 SGDLS, CDR2 YYNGEE. Trimming stripped 0 bases from V and 5 bases from J, with 17 bases between. The CDR3 is 16 residues long. CDR3 loop: CASSVAMEGVGTEAFF. CDR3 in DNA: TGTGCCAGCAGCGTAGCTATGGAGGGGGTGGGGACTGAAGCTTTCTTT.

The chain employs TRBV29-1 and TRBJ1-5; no reliable D call. Deletions cut 3 bases from V and 0 bases from J, with 9 bases between. The CDR3 totals 14 residues. CDR1 and CDR2 (germline): SQVTM, ANQGSEA. Here the CDR3 reads CSVESGDSNQPQHF. The CDR3 nucleotides read TGCAGCGTTGAGTCGGGAGATAGCAATCAGCCCCAGCATTTT.

The rearrangement joins TRBV11-3 to TRBJ2-3; D gene unclear. The length of the CDR3 is 16 residues. V gave up 6 bases and J gave up 2 bases, with 18 bases separating them. Germline V gene lookup returns CDR1 SGHNT and CDR2 YENEEA. The CDR3 protein is CASSPPAARNTDTQYF. In DNA form, the CDR3 reads TGTGCCAGCAGTCCCCCGGCGGCCCGAAACACAGATACGCAGTATTTT.

V usage is TRBV4-3 and J usage is TRBJ2-5; TRBD2 matches at 9 bases. The J segment lost 4 bases and the V segment lost 4 bases, leaving 7 bases of the junction unmatched. Germline V CDR1 and CDR2: LGHNA, YSLEER. The CDR3 totals 15 residues. CDR3 in DNA: TGCGCCAGCAGCCCCTCTAGCGGGGACGGAGAGACCCAGTACTTC. Amino acids: CASSPSSGDGETQYF.

The chain links TRBV15 to TRBJ1-3; D uncertain. The CDR3 is made up of 16 amino acids. Trimming shortened V by 0 bases and J by 4 bases, and 13 bases separated the two germline ends. Germline V gene lookup returns CDR1 LNHNV and CDR2 YYDKDF (reference sequence). The CDR3 loop is CATSRDLGGYGNTIYF. The DNA of the CDR3 is TGTGCCACCAGCAGAGATCTCGGAGGGTACGGAAACACCATATATTTT. Together with reference TRBV15 and TRBJ1-3, the CDR3 gives the full variable domain: DAMVIQNPRYQVTQFGKPVTLSCSQTLNHNVMYWYQQKSSQAPKLLFHYYDKDFNNEADTPDNFQSRRPNTSFCFLDIRSPGLGDTAMYLCATSRDLGGYGNTIYFGEGSWLTVV.

This chain links TRBV10-3 with TRBJ1-2, with D unresolved. V was trimmed by 0 bases and J by 8 bases, leaving 19 bases between them. Per germline, CDR1 ENHRY and CDR2 SYGVKD. CDR3 length: 16 residues. The CDR3 DNA sequence: TGTGCCATCAGTGAGTCGGTCTTGGGGTTAGATGGCGGCTACACCTTC. Translation gives CAISESVLGLDGGYTF.

The chain joins TRBV9 to TRBJ1-2; the D gene is possibly TRBD1 (6 bases). Germline CDR1 is SGDLS and CDR2 is YYNGEE. The CDR3 is 14 amino acids. Trimming shortened V by 4 bases and J by 4 bases, and 14 bases separated the two germline ends. CDR3 DNA sequence: TGTGCCAGCAGCCAGCCGGGGGCGGGCTATGGCTACACCTTC. Encoded protein: CASSQPGAGYGYTF.

V and J are TRBV6-5 and TRBJ1-1; no clear D gene. Germline CDR1 reads MNHEY; CDR2 reads SVGAGI. The CDR3 loop spans 13 amino acids. V was pared by 6 bases and J by 3 bases, with 11 bases between. The CDR3 reads CASSLGFDTEAFF. CDR3 coding DNA: TGTGCCAGCAGCTTGGGCTTTGACACTGAAGCTTTCTTT.

The chain recombines TRBV18 with TRBJ1-1; D not resolved. Deletions cut 4 bases from V and 4 bases from J, with 13 bases between. Per germline, CDR1 KGHSH and CDR2 LQKENI. The CDR3 covers 14 residues. The CDR3 DNA follows: TGTGCCAGCTCACTGAGGGATGGTGGCACTGAAGCTTTCTTT. This sequence encodes CASSLRDGGTEAFF.

The chain combines TRBV5-1 with TRBJ1-3; D is undetermined. Trimming cost V 0 bases and J 0 bases, with 10 bases left between them. Germline V CDR1 and CDR2: SGHRS, YFSETQ. The CDR3 covers 16 residues. The chain's CDR3 is CASSLDSPSSGNTIYF. CDR3 nucleotides: TGCGCCAGCAGCTTGGACAGTCCCAGCTCTGGAAACACCATATATTTT.

This sequence joins TRBV21-1 and TRBJ1-1. TRBV21-1 is termed a pseudogene. CDR3 length equals 15 residues. CDR3 coding DNA: TGTGCCAGCAGCAAAGTACGAATGATGAACACTGAAGCTTTCTTT. Translation: CASSKVRMMNTEAFF.

The chain uses TRBV5-1 and TRBJ2-1; TRBD2 agrees at 9 bases. The V segment lost 3 bases and the J segment 4 bases; nucleotides outside the gene matches: 8. CDR1 and CDR2 from the germline V gene are SGHRS and YFSETQ. The CDR3 consists of 16 residues. The CDR3 reads CASSSIEAGGYNEQFF. CDR3 nucleotide sequence: TGCGCCAGCAGCTCCATTGAAGCGGGGGGTTACAATGAGCAGTTCTTC. Using reference TRBV5-1 and TRBJ2-1 for the parts outside the CDR3, the full variable domain is KAGVTQTPRYLIKTRGQQVTLSCSPISGHRSVSWYQQTPGQGLQFLFEYFSETQRNKGNFPGRFSGRQFSNSRSEMNVSTLELGDSALYLCASSSIEAGGYNEQFFGPGTRLTVL.

The J gene is TRBJ1-5, the V gene TRBV28; D remains ambiguous. The germline gives CDR1 MDHEN, CDR2 SYDVKM. Trimming took 2 bases from V and 5 from J, leaving 13 bases between them. The CDR3 sequence is 15 residues long. Written as DNA, the CDR3 is TGTGCCAGCAGTTTAGTAGGGTCGGGAGATCAGCCCCAGCATTTT. Translating gives CASSLVGSGDQPQHF.

This chain uses TRBV15 with TRBJ2-2; D possibly corresponds to TRBD2 (6 bases). Germline CDR1 is LNHNV and CDR2 is YYDKDF (reference sequence). Between the trimmed V and J ends, which lost 0 bases and 5 bases, there was a span of 13 bases. The CDR3 covers 16 residues. The CDR3 reads CATSRDAGMGTGELFF. Here the CDR3 DNA reads TGTGCCACCAGCAGAGATGCGGGGATGGGAACCGGGGAGCTGTTTTTT.

The chain couples TRBV7-9 to TRBJ2-3; no reliable D call. Germline assignment: CDR1 SEHNR and CDR2 FQNEAQ (reference sequence). CDR3 length: 14 amino acids. Trimming pared 5 bases from V and 1 base from J, leaving 10 bases between. This CDR3 is CASSPSGGTDTQYF. The CDR3 nucleotides read TGTGCCAGCAGCCCAAGTGGGGGCACAGATACGCAGTATTTT.

The CDR3 here is CASGQGLAKNIQYF. CDR3 bases: TGTGCCAGTGGACAGGGCCTAGCCAAAAACATTCAGTACTTC. J is TRBJ2-4 and V is TRBV19; 8 positions match TRBD1. After removal of 8 bases from V and 0 bases from J, the junction contained 3 bases not matched to a gene. The CDR3 runs 14 residues. Germline-derived CDR1 and CDR2 are LNHDA and SQIVND (reference sequence).

The chain employs TRBV6-5 and TRBJ2-2; D is undetermined. The CDR3 is 13 amino acids. The germline CDR1 and CDR2 sequences are MNHEY and SVGAGI. V was cut by 6 bases and J by 2 bases, with 7 bases left in between. CDR3 sequence reads: CASSFQNTGELFF. CDR3 nucleotide sequence: TGTGCCAGCAGCTTCCAAAACACCGGGGAGCTGTTTTTT.

The chain carries TRBV7-9 and TRBJ2-1; D assignment may be TRBD1 or TRBD2 (5 bases each). V lost 3 bases and J 3 bases, leaving 12 bases between the germline ends. The CDR3 totals 15 residues. CDR1 is SEHNR, CDR2 FQNEAQ, per germline (reference sequence). The CDR3 DNA follows: TGTGCCAGCAGCTTCGGGGACGCCCTCTACAATGAGCAGTTCTTC. Its protein product is CASSFGDALYNEQFF.

The chain has TRBV5-1 and TRBJ2-2; 7 bases line up with TRBD1. The CDR3 extends over 12 amino acids. J lost 6 bases, V lost 5 bases, and 1 base had no gene match. Germline values: CDR1 SGHRS, CDR2 YFSETQ. DNA for the CDR3: TGCGCCAGCAGAACAGGGGCCGGGGAGCTGTTTTTT. This gives the protein CASRTGAGELFF.

The CDR3 protein is CASSPPGSYGYTF. Here the CDR3 DNA reads TGTGCCAGCTCACCACCGGGGAGCTATGGCTACACCTTC. The gene calls are TRBV18 and TRBJ1-2, with D unresolved. In germline, CDR1 is KGHSH, CDR2 LQKENI. Trimming stripped 0 bases from V and 4 bases from J, with 6 bases between. The CDR3 runs to 13 residues.